The T cell receptor (beta chain) described here comes from a study of blood T cell repertoires in COVID-19. In the source study's methods: Estimation of nucleated cell counts relied on the amplification of reference gene primers. TCRdb's table, derived via immunoSEQ multiplex PCR, lists solely in-frame clones and lacks some. The V and J calls and the clone size are those of that table, but D and trimming were determined from the DNA. The sample yields 150,000 to 200,000 clones, approximately 81% seen once. The CDR3 is made up of 13 amino acids. The germline gives CDR1 SQVTM, CDR2 ANQGSEA. V lost 6 bases, J lost 6 bases, and 7 bases stayed unmatched.

Sample: peripheral blood. J is TRBJ2-1 and V is TRBV29-1; 8 bases fit TRBD1. This clonotype was sampled from a human donor with acute or convalescent COVID-19. The donor label of this sample is uncertain. CDR3 amino acids: CSVGHRGINEQFF. As DNA, the CDR3 is TGCAGCGTGGGTCACAGGGGGATCAATGAGCAGTTCTTC.